This T cell receptor (beta chain) was captured in a study of T cells in Graves' hyperthyroidism and ophthalmopathy. Comment on this clonotype: The antigen is unknown.

Germline lookup yields CDR1 SGHTA and CDR2 FQGTGA. The ends lost 2 bases at V and 7 bases at J; junction bases unmatched: 3. The CDR3 has 14 residues. General observations from the study: Blood also held most thyroid clonotypes expanded beyond 0.001. Patients with ophthalmopathy were separated from those with stable hyperthyroidism by a 13 V-J model. Onset of ophthalmopathy came a median approximately 6.8 months after the model predicted it.

Authors of the study amplified TCR beta CDR3 regions from RNA transcripts. The HTBI primer set drove a first-round RT-PCR of the TCR CDR3. TCRdb used MiXCR to reprocess the multiplex PCR reads, holding one entry per CDR3 protein. The table lists 450,000 to 700,000 distinct CDR3 sequences, around 45% of them singletons. This clonotype was sampled from an adult woman with Graves' disease, either hyperthyroidism or ophthalmopathy (not recorded which). The sequencing input was peripheral blood or thyroid tissue (not recorded which). This rearrangement joins TRBV7-3 to TRBJ2-2; 8 bases match TRBD2. The CDR3 is CASSLGTRHGELFF. The CDR3 DNA sequence: TGTGCCAGCAGCTTAGGGACTAGGCACGGGGAGCTGTTTTTT.